This is a list of T cell receptor beta chains from one sample in a study of T cells in Graves' hyperthyroidism and ophthalmopathy. TCRdb independently ran MiXCR on the multiplex PCR reads; one entry per CDR3 protein. The sample shows hundreds of thousands of distinct CDR3 sequences, approximately 15% of them seen only once. What was sequenced was blood. The source of these receptors is a woman aged 18-35 years with Graves' hyperthyroidism. CDR3s include the opening cysteine and the closing phenylalanine or tryptophan. D genes are given only for firm matches. Clone size is not always given. Where it is, it says once, few, many or a class for expanded clones.

>TRBD2|TRBV7-2|many|TRBJ2-1
TGTGCCAGCAGCCCTACTAGCGGGAGTACCTTTAAGGACAATGAGCAGTTCTTC
CASSPTSGSTFKDNEQFF
>-|TRBV24-1|medium-sized|TRBJ2-5
TGTGCCACCAGTGATATCCGGGACATCCAAGAGACCCAGTACTTC
CATSDIRDIQETQYF
>-|TRBV3-1|many|TRBJ1-1
TGTGCCAGCAGCCACTACGCCCGATCCGCTGAAGCTTTCTTT
CASSHYARSAEAFF
>-|TRBV20-1|few|TRBJ2-5
TGCAGTGCTAGAGTTCAGGGCGGGGATGAGACCCAGTACTTC
CSARVQGGDETQYF
>-|TRBV29-1|-|TRBJ2-2
TGCAGCGTTGAGGATCGTGGGTTTGGGGCCGGGGAGCTGTTTTTT
CSVEDRGFGAGELFF
>TRBD1|TRBV6-2/TRBV6-3|-|TRBJ2-5
TGTGCCAGCAGGGACTTGACAGGGCCAGGGACCCAGTACTTC
CASRDLTGPGTQYF
>TRBD1|TRBV30|-|TRBJ1-5
TGTGCCTGGAGTTTTGAGGGGACAGGATGGCAGCCCCAGCATTTT
CAWSFEGTGWQPQHF
>TRBD1|TRBV18|many|TRBJ2-1
TGTGCCAGCTCGCCAGGGGGACGTAGCTCCTACAATGAGCAGTTCTTC
CASSPGGRSSYNEQFF
>TRBD1|TRBV12-3/TRBV12-4|-|TRBJ2-6
TGTGCCAGCAGTTTAAATGTTGGACAGGGCGTCTCTGGGGCCAACGTCCTGACTTTC
CASSLNVGQGVSGANVLTF
>-|TRBV7-9|few|TRBJ2-5
TGTGCCAGCAGCGAAGGACGGGCGGGCCAAGAGACCCAGTACTTC
CASSEGRAGQETQYF
>-|TRBV29-1|-|TRBJ1-1
TGCAGCGTTAAACCCGGGGGCGCCGGGGCTTTCTTT
CSVKPGGAGAFF
>-|TRBV28|-|TRBJ1-4
TGTGCCAGCAACTCAGGGGTGCGGGGGAAAAAACTGTTTTTT
CASNSGVRGKKLFF
>TRBD1|TRBV24-1|many|TRBJ1-3
TGTGCCACCCGGGACAGAACTGGAAACACCATATATTTT
CATRDRTGNTIYF
>-|TRBV27|-|TRBJ1-1
TGTGCCAGCAGTTTTGGGGAGAACGCTGAAGCTTTCTTT
CASSFGENAEAFF
>-|TRBV6-5|few|TRBJ1-2
TGTGCCAGCAGTTATTCCGGGACCCCACCACCTACCTCAACCGGCTACACCTTC
CASSYSGTPPPTSTGYTF
>TRBD1|TRBV2|many|TRBJ1-2
TGTGCCAGCAGACTGGGACAGGGGGCCGGCACCTTC
CASRLGQGAGTF
>-|TRBV27|many|TRBJ1-2
TGTGCCAGCACCACTTGGGGACAACGACGTGGCTACACCTTC
CASTTWGQRRGYTF
>-|TRBV20-1|-|TRBJ1-1
TGCAGTGCTAGAGGGTACAGGGAAAGCACTGAAGCTTTCTTT
CSARGYRESTEAFF
>-|TRBV13|few|TRBJ2-1
TGTGCCAGCAGCCAAACCCTCATCGACCTCAACAATGAGCAGTTCTTC
CASSQTLIDLNNEQFF
>TRBD1|TRBV24-1|-|TRBJ1-1
TGTGCCACCAGTCCAGGGGGCTGGAACACTGAAGCTTTCTTT
CATSPGGWNTEAFF
>-|TRBV7-9|-|TRBJ2-7
TGTGCCAGCCGGGACCTGGGCGAGCAGTACTTC
CASRDLGEQYF
>-|TRBV20-1|-|TRBJ2-5
TGCAGTGCCCCTGGGGCGGGAAACCAAGAGACCCAGTACTTC
CSAPGAGNQETQYF
>TRBD2|TRBV9|few|TRBJ2-3
TGTGCCAGCAGCGTAGGAGGAGGGACTAGCGGCACAGATACGCAGTATTTT
CASSVGGGTSGTDTQYF
>-|TRBV11-3|many|TRBJ2-3
TGTGCCAGCAGCTTATGGTCGGGGGGCGATGCAGATACGCAGTATTTT
CASSLWSGGDADTQYF
>-|TRBV18|many|TRBJ2-5
TGTGCCAGCTCACGAACCTTCCAAGAGACCCAGTACTTC
CASSRTFQETQYF
>-|TRBV27|few|TRBJ2-7
TGTGCCAGCAGTTTATTATATGGGGCCCACGAGCAGTACTTC
CASSLLYGAHEQYF
>-|TRBV27|-|TRBJ2-3
TGTGCCAGCAGTTACAGTGGGCCGCTTCATACGCAGTATTTT
CASSYSGPLHTQYF
>TRBD1|TRBV5-1|-|TRBJ1-1
TGCGCCAGCAGCTTTTCGACAGGGTTCACTGAAGCTTTCTTT
CASSFSTGFTEAFF
>-|TRBV6-6|many|TRBJ1-1
TGTGCCAGCAGTTACGTTGGGAGGGAGGGACGGACTGAAGCTTTCTTT
CASSYVGREGRTEAFF
>TRBD1|TRBV7-9|many|TRBJ1-2
TGTGCCAGCAGCCGACAGTCGGGACAGGGGCTCTATGGCTACACCTTC
CASSRQSGQGLYGYTF
>TRBD2|TRBV7-9|many|TRBJ2-7
TGTGCCAGCAGCTTTCGCCCTAGCGGAAGCTCCTACGAGCAGTACTTC
CASSFRPSGSSYEQYF
>-|TRBV9|few|TRBJ2-1
TGTGCCAGCAGCAATACGGGGATATACTACAATGAGCAGTTCTTC
CASSNTGIYYNEQFF
>TRBD1|TRBV20-1|-|TRBJ1-2
TGCAGTGCTGCGACGGGACAGAAAATCGGCTACACCTTC
CSAATGQKIGYTF
>TRBD2|TRBV20-1|few|TRBJ2-5
TGCAGTGCTAGTGTTCTAGCGGGAGTTGGATGGGAGACCCAGTACTTC
CSASVLAGVGWETQYF
>-|TRBV6-1|many|TRBJ1-2
TGTGCCAGCAGTGCTGGGTTGGGGGCGCTTGGCTACACCTTC
CASSAGLGALGYTF
>-|TRBV18|many|TRBJ1-1
TGTGCCAGCTCACCACGATCGGATAACACTGAAGCTTTCTTT
CASSPRSDNTEAFF
>-|TRBV7-8|many|TRBJ2-1
TGTGCCAGCAGCGCAAAGTCCACAGCCACCTACAATGAGCAGTTCTTC
CASSAKSTATYNEQFF
>-|TRBV4-1|few|TRBJ2-7
TGCGCCAGCAGCCAAGAATTACGGGAGCTAGTATACGAGCAGTACTTC
CASSQELRELVYEQYF
>-|TRBV7-9|-|TRBJ2-5
TGTGCCAGCAGCCCCCGGACCCCGAGTACGGAGACCCAGTACTTC
CASSPRTPSTETQYF
>-|TRBV3-1|many|TRBJ2-1
TGTGCCAGCAGCCACCGTGGTTACAATGAGCAGTTCTTC
CASSHRGYNEQFF
>TRBD2|TRBV25-1|-|TRBJ2-1
TGTGCCAGCAGTGGAAAGACCGGGACTAGCGATCTTGGAGATGAGCAGTTCTTC
CASSGKTGTSDLGDEQFF
>-|TRBV28|many|TRBJ2-2
TGTGCCAGCAGTTTTAGGGCAGCGAACACCGGGGAGCTGTTTTTT
CASSFRAANTGELFF
>TRBD2|TRBV20-1|few|TRBJ2-7
TGCAGTGCTAGAGATCTTCGGACTAGCGGATTCTACGAGCAGTACTTC
CSARDLRTSGFYEQYF
>TRBD2|TRBV12-3/TRBV12-4|many|TRBJ2-3
TGTGCCAGCAGCGCAGGAGGGAGGGCTAAAGATACGCAGTATTTT
CASSAGGRAKDTQYF
>TRBD2|TRBV3-1|many|TRBJ2-7
TGTGCCAGCAGCCAAGATCAGATTAGCGGGAGCGCCTACGAGCAGTACTTC
CASSQDQISGSAYEQYF
>-|TRBV11-2|many|TRBJ2-7
TGTGCCAGCAGCTCTTTGACACCTTACGAGCAGTACTTC
CASSSLTPYEQYF
>-|TRBV24-1|many|TRBJ2-5
TGTGCCACCAGCCCCGGCGGGGTAGGGATAGAGACCCAGTACTTC
CATSPGGVGIETQYF
>-|TRBV12-3/TRBV12-4|many|TRBJ2-5
TGTGCCAGCTGGGACTCCGGTGGATATTCGGAGACCCAGTACTTC
CASWDSGGYSETQYF
>TRBD1|TRBV20-1|-|TRBJ1-5
TGCAGTGCTTACAGGGGGCAACAGCCCCAGCATTTT
CSAYRGQQPQHF
>TRBD1|TRBV7-2|many|TRBJ2-7
TGTGCCAGCGGACCCAACCGGAGGACAGGAACCTACGAGCAGTACTTC
CASGPNRRTGTYEQYF
>TRBD1|TRBV4-3|-|TRBJ2-1
TGCGCCAGTGGGACAGGGACCGATGAGCAGTTCTTC
CASGTGTDEQFF
>-|TRBV7-9|-|TRBJ1-4
TGTGCCAGCAGCCAAGTCAGTCGGGGGGGGGGAAATGAAAAACTGTTTTTT
CASSQVSRGGGNEKLFF
>-|TRBV5-1|many|TRBJ1-1
TGCGCCAGCAGCTTGGGTCTGGCAGGGGAGGACACTGAAGCTTTCTTT
CASSLGLAGEDTEAFF
>-|TRBV28|many|TRBJ1-2
TGTGCTACCCGAAGGCGGGCAGGGGGCTACACCTTC
CATRRRAGGYTF